This is a list of T cell receptor beta chains from one sample in a study of T cells after yellow fever vaccination. TCRdb reprocessed the 5' RACE reads with MiXCR, giving one entry per CDR3 protein. The sample has roughly 30,000 distinct CDR3 sequences, approximately 10% seen once. The sample here was PBMCs, either bulk or a sorted T-cell subset (CD4+, CD8+, memory, or dextramer-sorted; not recorded which), taken less than 18 days after the first yellow fever vaccination. The receptor source for this set is a man between 18 and 35 years old who received the YFV17D yellow fever vaccine. The CDR3 runs from the conserved cysteine through the conserved F or W. A D gene is named only where the DNA matches it firmly. The listing skips clone size in some rows; elsewhere it reads once, few, many or a size class.

j_call: TRBJ2-2
clone_size: -
v_call: TRBV5-4
d_call: TRBD2
cdr3_nt: TGTGCCAGCAGCTATGGGACTAGCGGATACACCGGGGAGCTGTTTTTT
cdr3_aa: CASSYGTSGYTGELFF

j_call: TRBJ2-5
clone_size: many
v_call: TRBV3-1
d_call: -
cdr3_nt: TGTGCCAGCAGCTACGAAGAGACCCAGTACTTC
cdr3_aa: CASSYEETQYF

j_call: TRBJ2-3
clone_size: many
v_call: TRBV2
d_call: -
cdr3_nt: TGTGCCAGCAGTGAAATTCGTGGGGACTCAGCGCAGTATTTT
cdr3_aa: CASSEIRGDSAQYF

j_call: TRBJ1-1
clone_size: many
v_call: TRBV6-2/TRBV6-3
d_call: -
cdr3_nt: TGTGCCAGCAGTTACCAGTGGCAGGTGGTTTTCTTT
cdr3_aa: CASSYQWQVVFF

j_call: TRBJ2-3
clone_size: many
v_call: TRBV5-1
d_call: TRBD2
cdr3_nt: TGCGCCAGCAGCTTGGGGACTAGCGGGGGGTTCCATACGCAGTATTTT
cdr3_aa: CASSLGTSGGFHTQYF

j_call: TRBJ1-2
clone_size: many
v_call: TRBV29-1
d_call: TRBD1
cdr3_nt: TGCAGCGTTGGTGTGGGACAGGGGAATTCCTACACCTTC
cdr3_aa: CSVGVGQGNSYTF

j_call: TRBJ2-1
clone_size: many
v_call: TRBV11-2
d_call: TRBD1
cdr3_nt: TGTGCCAGCCGACAGGGGGCTTACAATGAGCAGTTCTTC
cdr3_aa: CASRQGAYNEQFF

j_call: TRBJ1-4
clone_size: many
v_call: TRBV12-3/TRBV12-4
d_call: -
cdr3_nt: TGTGCCAGCACCAATGAGGGGGGTGAAAAACTGTTTTTT
cdr3_aa: CASTNEGGEKLFF

j_call: TRBJ2-4
clone_size: many
v_call: TRBV20-1
d_call: -
cdr3_nt: TGCAGTGCTAGGAGAAGCCCCAAAAACATTCAGTACTTC
cdr3_aa: CSARRSPKNIQYF

j_call: TRBJ2-6
clone_size: many
v_call: TRBV5-1
d_call: -
cdr3_nt: TGCGCCAGCAGCTTGTATCTGACAGGAGGCTCTGGGGCCAACGTCCTGACTTTC
cdr3_aa: CASSLYLTGGSGANVLTF

j_call: TRBJ2-7
clone_size: many
v_call: TRBV29-1
d_call: TRBD1
cdr3_nt: TGCAGCGTTGGGGGACAGGGCCGAAGTCCCTACGAGCAGTACTTC
cdr3_aa: CSVGGQGRSPYEQYF

j_call: TRBJ1-1
clone_size: many
v_call: TRBV12-3/TRBV12-4
d_call: TRBD1
cdr3_nt: TGTGCCAGCAGCACCGGGACAGGGGTGAACACTGAAGCTTTCTTT
cdr3_aa: CASSTGTGVNTEAFF

j_call: TRBJ1-4
clone_size: -
v_call: TRBV4-2
d_call: TRBD1
cdr3_nt: TGTGCCAGCAGCCTCACGACAGGGGAGGTAAAACTGTTTTTT
cdr3_aa: CASSLTTGEVKLFF

j_call: TRBJ2-3
clone_size: many
v_call: TRBV10-3
d_call: -
cdr3_nt: TGTGCCATCAGTGCCGATGGGGGGCGGGGGAGCACAGATACGCAGTATTTT
cdr3_aa: CAISADGGRGSTDTQYF

j_call: TRBJ2-1
clone_size: many
v_call: TRBV14
d_call: TRBD2
cdr3_nt: TGTGCCAGCAGCTTCGGGACTAGCGGTTACAATGAGCAGTTCTTC
cdr3_aa: CASSFGTSGYNEQFF

j_call: TRBJ2-6
clone_size: -
v_call: TRBV3-1
d_call: -
cdr3_nt: TGTGCCAGCACCCCTTCCAGGGTGAACTCTGGGGCCAACGTCCTGACTTTC
cdr3_aa: CASTPSRVNSGANVLTF

j_call: TRBJ2-3
clone_size: many
v_call: TRBV6-5
d_call: -
cdr3_nt: TGTGCCAGCCGAAACCATCTTAGCGGAGATACGCAGTATTTT
cdr3_aa: CASRNHLSGDTQYF

j_call: TRBJ2-5
clone_size: many
v_call: TRBV28
d_call: -
cdr3_nt: TGTGCCAGCAGTCCACGACAGGGGAGGGATGATGAAGAGACCCAGTACTTC
cdr3_aa: CASSPRQGRDDEETQYF

j_call: TRBJ1-1
clone_size: many
v_call: TRBV4-3
d_call: -
cdr3_nt: TGCGCCAGCAGCCAAGTATATTCCCAGGATCACCAAGCTTTCTTT
cdr3_aa: CASSQVYSQDHQAFF

j_call: TRBJ1-1
clone_size: many
v_call: TRBV3-1
d_call: TRBD1
cdr3_nt: TGTGCCAGCAGCCAACGACAGGGGCGGAACACTGAAGCTTTCTTT
cdr3_aa: CASSQRQGRNTEAFF

j_call: TRBJ2-3
clone_size: many
v_call: TRBV7-2
d_call: -
cdr3_nt: TGTGCCAGCAGCCACGACGAACGTGAGACAGATACGCAGTATTTT
cdr3_aa: CASSHDERETDTQYF

j_call: TRBJ2-6
clone_size: many
v_call: TRBV5-5
d_call: -
cdr3_nt: TGTGCCAGCAGCTTAAGGCTGTCGTATTCTGGGGCCAACGTCCTGACTTTC
cdr3_aa: CASSLRLSYSGANVLTF

j_call: TRBJ2-3
clone_size: many
v_call: TRBV7-2
d_call: -
cdr3_nt: TGTGCCAGCAGCTTATACTTAGATACGCAGTATTTT
cdr3_aa: CASSLYLDTQYF

j_call: TRBJ2-1
clone_size: medium-sized
v_call: TRBV20-1
d_call: TRBD2
cdr3_nt: TGCAGTGCTACCATAGCGGGGGGGAACAACAATGAGCAGTTCTTC
cdr3_aa: CSATIAGGNNNEQFF

j_call: TRBJ1-1
clone_size: many
v_call: TRBV4-3
d_call: TRBD1
cdr3_nt: TGCGCCAGCAGCCTCGACAGGGAATGGGAAGCTTTCTTT
cdr3_aa: CASSLDREWEAFF

j_call: TRBJ2-1
clone_size: -
v_call: TRBV7-6
d_call: TRBD2
cdr3_nt: TGTGCCAGCAGCTTAGGGGGACTAGCGGGGGACAATGAGCAGTTCTTC
cdr3_aa: CASSLGGLAGDNEQFF

j_call: TRBJ1-5
clone_size: many
v_call: TRBV7-6
d_call: -
cdr3_nt: TGTGCCAGCAGCTTAGGGTCGGGTTATAGCAATCAGCCCCAGCATTTT
cdr3_aa: CASSLGSGYSNQPQHF

j_call: TRBJ2-5
clone_size: -
v_call: TRBV6-5
d_call: -
cdr3_nt: TGTGCCAGCAGTTACGACGGTTTGAGGGGGGGATTGGAGACCCAGTACTTC
cdr3_aa: CASSYDGLRGGLETQYF

j_call: TRBJ2-7
clone_size: many
v_call: TRBV30
d_call: -
cdr3_nt: TGTGCCTGGAGTGTAAAGTTTGGGTCTAGAAGCTCCTACGAGCAGTACTTC
cdr3_aa: CAWSVKFGSRSSYEQYF

j_call: TRBJ1-1
clone_size: few
v_call: TRBV10-3
d_call: -
cdr3_nt: TGTGCCATCAATCGGGGGGCGAATGAAGCTTTCTTT
cdr3_aa: CAINRGANEAFF

j_call: TRBJ1-6
clone_size: many
v_call: TRBV7-8
d_call: -
cdr3_nt: TGTGCCAGCAGCTCCCAAAATTACCGGGCAACGGGGCCCCTCCACTTT
cdr3_aa: CASSSQNYRATGPLHF

j_call: TRBJ1-3
clone_size: -
v_call: TRBV5-1
d_call: -
cdr3_nt: TGCGCCAGCAGCTTATCAGGCTCTGGAAACACCATATATTTT
cdr3_aa: CASSLSGSGNTIYF

j_call: TRBJ2-3
clone_size: many
v_call: TRBV5-1
d_call: -
cdr3_nt: TGCGCCAGCAGCTCGGGGGCGGCGGGGGCCACAGATACGCAGTATTTT
cdr3_aa: CASSSGAAGATDTQYF

j_call: TRBJ2-3
clone_size: many
v_call: TRBV24-1
d_call: TRBD1
cdr3_nt: TGTGCCACCTTATTCGGGACAGGGAGTGATACGCAGTATTTT
cdr3_aa: CATLFGTGSDTQYF

j_call: TRBJ1-2
clone_size: few
v_call: TRBV20-1
d_call: -
cdr3_nt: TGCTGTGCTAGAGTAGTGAACAGTCCTAACTATGGCTACACCTTC
cdr3_aa: CCARVVNSPNYGYTF

j_call: TRBJ1-6
clone_size: many
v_call: TRBV7-2
d_call: -
cdr3_nt: TGTGCCAGCAGCTTAGGTCATAATTCACCCCTCCACTTT
cdr3_aa: CASSLGHNSPLHF

j_call: TRBJ2-5
clone_size: many
v_call: TRBV20-1
d_call: TRBD1
cdr3_nt: TGCAGTGCTCGCAGGGGGAGCAATTGGGAGACCCAGTACTTC
cdr3_aa: CSARRGSNWETQYF

j_call: TRBJ1-2
clone_size: many
v_call: TRBV29-1
d_call: -
cdr3_nt: TGCAGCACTTTAGGGGACACTAACTATGGCTACACCTTC
cdr3_aa: CSTLGDTNYGYTF

j_call: TRBJ1-5
clone_size: many
v_call: TRBV7-2
d_call: -
cdr3_nt: TGTGCCAGCAGCTCGGTGGCATGGCAGCCCCAGCATTTT
cdr3_aa: CASSSVAWQPQHF

j_call: TRBJ2-1
clone_size: many
v_call: TRBV5-1
d_call: TRBD1
cdr3_nt: TGCGCCAGCAGCTTGGTCCCGGGACAGGAATACAATGAGCAGTTCTTC
cdr3_aa: CASSLVPGQEYNEQFF

j_call: TRBJ1-3
clone_size: many
v_call: TRBV18
d_call: -
cdr3_nt: TGTGCCAGCACCGTCACGTCTCTCTCTGGAAACACCATATATTTT
cdr3_aa: CASTVTSLSGNTIYF